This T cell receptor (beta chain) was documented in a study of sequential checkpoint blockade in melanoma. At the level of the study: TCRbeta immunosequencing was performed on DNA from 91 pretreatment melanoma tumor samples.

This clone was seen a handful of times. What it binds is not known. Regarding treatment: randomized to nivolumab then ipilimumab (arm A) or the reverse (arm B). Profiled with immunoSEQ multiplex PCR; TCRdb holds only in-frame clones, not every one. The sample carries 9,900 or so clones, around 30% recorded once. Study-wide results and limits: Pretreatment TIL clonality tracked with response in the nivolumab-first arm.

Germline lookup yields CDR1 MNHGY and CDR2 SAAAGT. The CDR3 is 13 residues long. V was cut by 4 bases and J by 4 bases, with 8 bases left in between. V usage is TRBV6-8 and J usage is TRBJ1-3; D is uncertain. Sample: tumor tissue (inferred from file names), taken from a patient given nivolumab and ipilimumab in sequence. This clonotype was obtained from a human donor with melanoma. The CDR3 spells CASSSMVGNTIYF. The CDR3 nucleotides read TGTGCCAGCAGTTCGATGGTGGGAAACACCATATATTTT.